The 8 T cell receptor beta chains below come from one sample, sequenced in a study of cytomegalovirus exposure and HLA in healthy donors. PCR employed 60 Vbeta and 13 Jbeta primers. Generated by immunoSEQ multiplex PCR, the TCRdb table keeps only in-frame clones and is missing some. The sample records some 120,000 clones, 65% to 90% being singletons. Sample: PBMCs. The origin of the receptors is a woman between 18 and 29 years old in good health and CMV-seropositive.

The CDR3 DNA reads TGCGCCAGCAGCTCCGGAGAGACCTCCTACAATGAGCAGTTCTTC. Its protein product is CASSSGETSYNEQFF. The J gene is TRBJ2-1, the V gene TRBV5-1, with no clear D. V lost 3 bases and J lost 0, with 10 bases in between. Germline V CDR1 and CDR2: SGHRS, YFSETQ. CDR3 length: 15 amino acids.

This rearrangement joins TRBV2 to TRBJ2-7; D perhaps matches TRBD2 (5 bases). CDR3 length: 15 residues. Per the germline V gene, CDR1 is SNHLY and CDR2 is FYNNEI. With 10 bases removed from V and 3 bases from J, the gap between germline ends came to 22 bases. The CDR3 reads CAIKRDPLVGYEQYF. In nucleotides, the CDR3 is TGTGCCATCAAACGGGATCCCCTCGTGGGCTACGAGCAGTACTTC.

This clone is a singleton in its sample. The V call is TRBV5-1, the J call TRBJ2-7; D is unresolved. V shed 0 bases and J shed 2 bases, with 9 bases lying between them. The CDR3 runs to 14 residues. CDR1 and CDR2 from the germline V gene are SGHRS and YFSETQ. The CDR3 here is CASSLADSTYEQYF. The CDR3 bases are TGCGCCAGCAGCTTGGCCGACTCTACCTACGAGCAGTACTTC.

This sequence joins TRBV9 and TRBJ2-7; 10 bases align to TRBD2. The CDR3 totals 14 residues. CDR1 is SGDLS and CDR2 is YYNGEE in the germline V gene. V lost 0 bases and J lost 4; bases outside the gene matches: 1. CDR3 region: CASSVETSGYEQYF. In nucleotides, the CDR3 is TGTGCCAGCAGCGTAGAGACTAGCGGGTACGAGCAGTACTTC.

The chain recombines TRBV6-6 with TRBJ2-7; 9 nucleotides align to TRBD1. The CDR3 runs 15 residues. The V segment lost 5 bases and the J segment 3 bases; nucleotides outside the gene matches: 8. Germline CDR1 and CDR2: MNHNY and SVGAGI (reference sequence). The CDR3 sequence is CASSNAGQGNYEQYF. The CDR3 nucleotides read TGTGCCAGCAGTAATGCCGGACAGGGGAACTACGAGCAGTACTTC.

The chain combines TRBV19 with TRBJ2-1; 7 nucleotides agree with TRBD1. Germline V lookup: CDR1 LNHDA, CDR2 SQIVND (reference sequence). V lost 7 bases and J lost 2; bases outside the gene matches: 17. The length of the CDR3 is 18 residues. CDR3 region: CASNRQGQNRLTYNEQFF. The CDR3 nucleotides read TGTGCCAGTAATAGGCAGGGACAGAATCGGCTAACCTACAATGAGCAGTTCTTC. Combining the CDR3 with reference TRBV19 and TRBJ2-1 gives the whole variable domain DGGITQSPKYLFRKEGQNVTLSCEQNLNHDAMYWYRQDPGQGLRLIYYSQIVNDFQKGDIAEGYSVSREKKESFPLTVTSAQKNPTAFYLCASNRQGQNRLTYNEQFFGPGTRLTVL.

The chain is built from TRBV29-1 and TRBJ2-7, with 7 positions matching TRBD1. The junction had 13 bases not matched to a gene; V was cut back by 4 bases and J by 7 bases. This CDR3 contains 14 residues. Germline V gene data show CDR1 as SQVTM and CDR2 as ANQGSEA. The CDR3 sequence is CSVAPLTGVREQYF. The CDR3 DNA reads as TGCAGCGTTGCCCCCCTTACAGGGGTGCGGGAGCAGTACTTC.

This clone came up a few times. The rearrangement uses TRBV19 and TRBJ2-3, with 12 bases fitting TRBD2. CDR1 and CDR2 from the germline V gene are LNHDA and SQIVND (reference sequence). CDR3 length: 16 amino acids. Trimming cost V 5 bases and J 0 bases; bases outside gene matches: 3. This CDR3 reads CASSPTSGGSTDTQYF. CDR3 nucleotides: TGTGCCAGTAGTCCGACTAGCGGGGGAAGCACAGATACGCAGTATTTT.